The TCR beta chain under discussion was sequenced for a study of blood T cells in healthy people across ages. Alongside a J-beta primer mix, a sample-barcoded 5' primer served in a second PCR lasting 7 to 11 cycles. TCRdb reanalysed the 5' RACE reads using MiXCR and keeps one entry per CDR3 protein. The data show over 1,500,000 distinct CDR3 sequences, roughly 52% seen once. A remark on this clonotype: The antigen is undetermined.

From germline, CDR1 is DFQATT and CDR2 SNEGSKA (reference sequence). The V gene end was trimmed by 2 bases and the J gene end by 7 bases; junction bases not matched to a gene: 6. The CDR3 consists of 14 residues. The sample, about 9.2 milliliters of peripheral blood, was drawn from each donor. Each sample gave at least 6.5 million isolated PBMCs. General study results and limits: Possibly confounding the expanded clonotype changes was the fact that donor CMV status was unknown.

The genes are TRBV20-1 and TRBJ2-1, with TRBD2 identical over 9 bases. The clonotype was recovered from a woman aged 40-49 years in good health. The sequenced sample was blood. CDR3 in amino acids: CSARSPSGKNEQFF. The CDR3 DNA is TGCAGTGCTAGATCCCCTAGCGGGAAAAATGAGCAGTTCTTC.